A selection of T cell receptor beta chains follows, all from one sample in a study of OX40 agonist ivuxolimab in advanced cancers. The protocol was immunoSEQ multiplex PCR, while the TCRdb copy is restricted to in-frame clones and leaves out a portion. Of tens of thousands of clones in the sample, roughly 90% were seen once. The sample in question was CD4+ or CD8+ T cells sorted from blood, obtained in a trial of the OX40 agonist ivuxolimab. These receptors all come from an adult with an advanced solid tumor such as melanoma, head and neck, liver or kidney cancer. CDR3s include the opening cysteine and the closing phenylalanine or tryptophan. D genes are given only for firm matches. Some rows mark clone size as missing; the rest say once, few, many or name a class of expanded clone.

clone_size j_call v_call d_call cdr3_nt cdr3_aa
. TRBJ2-3 TRBV7-9 TRBD2 TGTGCCAGCAGCTTAAGGGGACTAGCGTCGGATACGCAGTATTTT CASSLRGLASDTQYF
. TRBJ2-1 TRBV2 . TGTGCCAGCTGTCGTGTTAGCGGCTCCTACAATGAGCAGTTCTTC CASCRVSGSYNEQFF
. TRBJ1-1 TRBV2 . TGTGCCAGCAGTGCCCGCAGGGGATTCACTGAAGCTTTCTTT CASSARRGFTEAFF
. TRBJ1-5 TRBV28 . TGTGCCAGCATGAGCAATCAGCCCCAGCATTTT CASMSNQPQHF
. TRBJ1-5 TRBV27 . TGTGCCAGCAGTTTTAGGGACACGGTACGGCCCCAGCATTTT CASSFRDTVRPQHF
. TRBJ1-5 TRBV10-3 TRBD1 TGTGCCATCAGTGAGAGAGGGGGCTTAAGCAATCAGCCCCAGCATTTT CAISERGGLSNQPQHF
. TRBJ2-5 TRBV7-2 TRBD1 TGTGCCAGCAGGTCTCCAGGGGGCTCTGGGGAGACCCAGTACTTC CASRSPGGSGETQYF
. TRBJ2-5 TRBV7-2 . TGTGCCAGCAGCCCCGGACTCCTACAAGAGACCCAGTACTTC CASSPGLLQETQYF
once TRBJ2-7 TRBV6-1 . TGTGCCAGCAGTGACAGAGTCTTCTCCTACGAGCAGTACTTC CASSDRVFSYEQYF
. TRBJ2-7 TRBV18 . TGTGCCAGCTCACTCAGACCCGGGGCCGACTACGAGCAGTACTTC CASSLRPGADYEQYF
. TRBJ2-5 TRBV28 . TGTGCCAGCAGTTCTACGGGACTGTCAGACCAAGAGACCCAGTACTTC CASSSTGLSDQETQYF
. TRBJ2-2 TRBV6-1 TRBD2 TGTGCCAGCAGTGAAGCTGGGACTAGCGGGAGGGCCTTTTTCGGGGAGCTGTTTTTT CASSEAGTSGRAFFGELFF
. TRBJ2-1 TRBV28 TRBD2 TGTGCCAGCAGCTCACTAGCGGGAGGTCACAATGAGCAGTTCTTC CASSSLAGGHNEQFF
. TRBJ2-5 TRBV7-6 . TGTGCCAGCAGCCCACAGGTTTGGGAGACCCAGTACTTC CASSPQVWETQYF
. TRBJ1-1 TRBV5-1 TRBD1 TGCGCCAGCAGCTTGTGGGACAGGGGGCGCGTCACTGAAGCTTTCTTT CASSLWDRGRVTEAFF
. TRBJ2-5 TRBV6-1 . TGTGCCAGCAGTGAATTAGCAAGAGAGACCCAGTACTTC CASSELARETQYF
. TRBJ2-2 TRBV11-2 TRBD2 TGTGCCAGCAGTCGGCCCCTAGCGGGCGGGGAGCTGTTTTTT CASSRPLAGGELFF
. TRBJ2-1 TRBV29-1 . TGCAGCGTTGAAATAGGACCGCTGACTTCCTACAATGAGCAGTTCTTC CSVEIGPLTSYNEQFF
once TRBJ2-7 TRBV14 . TGTGCCAGCAGCCCACGCGACTGGAGGAACGTGGACCATACGCGTGAGCAGTACTTC CASSPRDWRNVDHTREQYF
once TRBJ2-2 TRBV19 TRBD2 TGTGCCAGTCAAAGCGGGAGGGCCGGGGAGCTGTTTTTT CASQSGRAGELFF
. TRBJ2-6 TRBV28 TRBD1 TGTGCCAGCACCATACAGGGGGTCTCTATCAATGGGGCCAACGTCCTGACTTTC CASTIQGVSINGANVLTF
. TRBJ1-5 TRBV15 TRBD1 TGTGCCACCAGCAGTAGGACAGGGGACCAGCCCCAGCATTTT CATSSRTGDQPQHF
. TRBJ1-2 TRBV5-5 . TGTGCCAGCACCCCTTTTGGGGGGGGCGGTTATGGCTACACCTTC CASTPFGGGGYGYTF
. TRBJ2-5 TRBV19 TRBD1 TGTGCCAGTAGTACTCGTAGACAGGGACAGCAAGAGACCCAGTACTTC CASSTRRQGQQETQYF
. TRBJ1-1 TRBV27 . TGTGCCAGCAGTTTATCGATTACCAGGGGAACTGAAGCTTTCTTT CASSLSITRGTEAFF
once TRBJ2-6 TRBV27 TRBD1 TGTGCCAGCAGTTTGACAGGGGCCTCTGGGGCCAACGTCCTGACTTTC CASSLTGASGANVLTF
. TRBJ1-4 TRBV29-1 . TGCAGCGTTGCCTCGGGGCGAGAAAAACTGTTTTTT CSVASGREKLFF
. TRBJ2-3 TRBV28 . TGTGCCTCCGGTTCAGGGGACACAGATACGCAGTATTTT CASGSGDTDTQYF
. TRBJ2-7 TRBV28 . TGTGCCAGTATGAAGGGGGTTTTCGAGCAGTACTTC CASMKGVFEQYF
. TRBJ2-5 TRBV5-1 . TGCGCCAGCAGTAGTGGAGGGCTTCAAGAGACCCAGTACTTC CASSSGGLQETQYF
. TRBJ2-1 TRBV11-2 . TGTGCCAGCAGCTTAGACAGGGCCAATGAGCAGTTCTTC CASSLDRANEQFF
. TRBJ1-2 TRBV28 TRBD1 TGTGCCAGCATTTCTACAGGGGGCCGGGGCTACACCTTC CASISTGGRGYTF
. TRBJ2-1 TRBV4-1 . TGCGCCAGCAGCCAAGGCAGGTCCAGGAGTAACTACAATGAGCAGTTCTTC CASSQGRSRSNYNEQFF
. TRBJ2-7 TRBV19 TRBD1 TGTGCCAGTAGCGGGACAGGGCGAAAGGACGAGCAGTACTTC CASSGTGRKDEQYF
. TRBJ2-1 TRBV18 . TGTGCCAGCTCGGCGATTGGCGCCAACAATGAGCAGTTCTTC CASSAIGANNEQFF